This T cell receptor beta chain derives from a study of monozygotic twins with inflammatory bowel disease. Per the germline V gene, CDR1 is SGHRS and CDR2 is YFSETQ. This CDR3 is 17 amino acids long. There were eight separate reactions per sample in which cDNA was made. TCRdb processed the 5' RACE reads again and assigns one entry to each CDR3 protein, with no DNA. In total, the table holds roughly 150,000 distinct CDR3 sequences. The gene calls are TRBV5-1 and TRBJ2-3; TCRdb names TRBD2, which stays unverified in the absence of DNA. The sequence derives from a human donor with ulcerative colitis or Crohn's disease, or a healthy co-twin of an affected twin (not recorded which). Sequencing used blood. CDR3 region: CASSSTGLAVGTDTQYF. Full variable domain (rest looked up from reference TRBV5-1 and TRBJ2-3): KAGVTQTPRYLIKTRGQQVTLSCSPISGHRSVSWYQQTPGQGLQFLFEYFSETQRNKGNFPGRFSGRQFSNSRSEMNVSTLELGDSALYLCASSSTGLAVGTDTQYFGPGTRLTVL.